This TCR beta chain was obtained from a study of molecular identifiers for immune sequencing clone quantification. The table lists this clonotype with many counts. A single record per CDR3 protein comes from TCRdb applying MiXCR to the PCR reads. The table lists over 600,000 distinct CDR3 sequences, just under 20% of them singletons. V was clipped by 5 bases and J by 5 bases; unmatched bases: 12. This CDR3 comprises 15 residues. Germline V gene sequence: CDR1 SGHTA, CDR2 FQGTGA. The chain recombines TRBV7-3 with TRBJ2-7; TRBD2 matches 7 bases. The receptor was derived from a human donor in good health. Some libraries in this study had Jurkat cell RNA spiked in. Sequencing was done on a sample of naive CD8+ T cells from blood, with Jurkat cell RNA spiked in. Subset given: FACS-sorted CD8+CD4-CCR7+CD45RA+ naive T cells. The CDR3 DNA follows: TGTGCCAGCAGCCGGGATGTTAGCGGGCTCGACGAGCAGTACTTC. Protein sequence: CASSRDVSGLDEQYF. The variable domain in full, with the rest retrieved from reference TRBV7-3 and TRBJ2-7, is GAGVSQTPSNKVTEKGKYVELRCDPISGHTALYWYRQSLGQGPEFLIYFQGTGAADDSGLPNDRFFAVRPEGSVSTLKIQRTERGDSAVYLCASSRDVSGLDEQYFGPGTRLTVT.